The 29 T cell receptor beta chains given below trace back to one sample, sequenced in a study of shared clonotypes between healthy human individuals. Sequencing was performed with immunoSEQ multiplex PCR; in TCRdb, only in-frame clones are kept and a portion is missing. The sample shows more than 1,200,000 clones, roughly 98.5% of them seen only once. Input material: naive CD4+ T cells sorted from blood. The subset here: CD45RA+ positively selected. Receptors originate from a man between 25 and 39 years old in good health.

The chain is built from TRBV6-4 and TRBJ1-2; D unresolved. Germline CDR1 reads MRHNA; CDR2 reads SNTAGT. V was clipped by 2 bases and J by 2 bases, with 6 bases between them. The CDR3 loop spans 13 amino acids. This chain's CDR3 is CASSDEGNYGYTF. For the CDR3, the DNA is TGTGCCAGCAGTGACGAGGGCAACTATGGCTACACCTTC.

The rearrangement uses TRBV18 and TRBJ1-5; weak D call: TRBD1 (5 bases). The CDR3 totals 15 residues. Germline V gene lookup returns CDR1 KGHSH and CDR2 LQKENI. Trimming pared 3 bases from V and 2 bases from J, leaving 11 bases between. The CDR3 is CASSPSGRGNQPQHF. As DNA, the CDR3 is TGTGCCAGCTCACCGTCGGGACGGGGCAATCAGCCCCAGCATTTT.

In regard to this clone: Other DNA sequences in this sample translate to the same CDR3. The rearrangement uses TRBV5-4 and TRBJ2-1; D gene uncertain. CDR3 length equals 12 residues. Looked up from germline, CDR1 is SGHNT and CDR2 is YYREEE (reference sequence). Trimming removed 0 bases at V and 9 bases at J, with 7 bases between. The CDR3, as DNA: TGTGCCAGCAGCTTGGCAGGCGGTGAGCAGTTCTTC. Translated, it gives CASSLAGGEQFF. Together with reference TRBV5-4 and TRBJ2-1, the CDR3 gives the full variable domain: ETGVTQSPTHLIKTRGQQVTLRCSSQSGHNTVSWYQQALGQGPQFIFQYYREEENGRGNFPPRFSGLQFPNYSSELNVNALELDDSALYLCASSLAGGEQFFGPGTRLTVL.

V is TRBV27 and J is TRBJ2-7, with TRBD1 matching over 7 bases. The germline gives CDR1 MNHEY, CDR2 SMNVEV (reference sequence). The CDR3 extends over 14 amino acids. Trimming removed 7 bases from V and 2 bases from J; junction bases left unmatched: 8. The CDR3 loop is CASTQTGYTYEQYF. CDR3 nucleotide sequence: TGTGCCAGCACCCAGACAGGGTATACCTACGAGCAGTACTTC.

The V and J genes are TRBV18 and TRBJ2-5, with D possibly being TRBD1 or TRBD2 (5 bases each). Trimming pared 0 bases from V and 4 bases from J, leaving 24 bases between. Germline V gives CDR1 KGHSH, CDR2 LQKENI. The CDR3 totals 19 residues. Here the CDR3 reads CASSPPLGVSENGGETQYF. DNA of the CDR3: TGTGCCAGCTCACCACCGTTAGGGGTTTCGGAAAATGGAGGAGAGACCCAGTACTTC. The full variable domain, completed using reference TRBV18 and TRBJ2-5, is NAGVMQNPRHLVRRRGQEARLRCSPMKGHSHVYWYRQLPEEGLKFMVYLQKENIIDESGMPKERFSAEFPKEGPSILRIQQVVRGDSAAYFCASSPPLGVSENGGETQYFGPGTRLLVL.

The chain is built from TRBV5-1 and TRBJ2-7; 9 bases line up with TRBD1. The CDR3 is 15 residues long. The V gene's germline CDR1 is SGHRS and CDR2 YFSETQ. Trimming took 1 base from V and 6 from J; bases not matched to a gene: 8. For the CDR3, the DNA is TGCGCCAGCAGCTTGTTAGGGACAGGGTTCGGCGAGCAGTACTTC. Its protein is CASSLLGTGFGEQYF.

This sequence joins TRBV7-6 and TRBJ2-5; D not resolved. Germline CDR1 is SGHVS and CDR2 is FNYEAQ. V shed 2 bases and J shed 2 bases, with 6 bases lying between them. This CDR3 region has 13 residues. CDR3 sequence reads: CASSLYIQETQYF. The DNA of the CDR3 is TGTGCCAGCAGCTTATACATACAAGAGACCCAGTACTTC. Full variable domain (remainder filled in from reference TRBV7-6 and TRBJ2-5): GAGVSQSPRYKVTKRGQDVALRCDPISGHVSLYWYRQALGQGPEFLTYFNYEAQQDKSGLPNDRFSAERPEGSISTLTIQRTEQRDSAMYRCASSLYIQETQYFGPGTRLLVL.

The rearrangement joins TRBV30 to TRBJ1-3; tentatively, D is TRBD1 (6 bases). CDR1 is GTSNPN, CDR2 SVGIG, per germline (reference sequence). The CDR3 covers 14 residues. Trimming removed 2 bases at V and 4 bases at J, with 12 bases between. CDR3 sequence reads: CAWSFSDRGNTIYF. CDR3 nucleotide sequence: TGTGCCTGGAGTTTTTCGGACAGAGGAAACACCATATATTTT.

The J gene is TRBJ2-5, the V gene TRBV20-1, with D hard to call. The CDR3 extends over 10 amino acids. Trimming took off 8 bases at V and 2 bases at J, with 6 bases between the two ends. Germline V gives CDR1 DFQATT, CDR2 SNEGSKA (reference sequence). This CDR3 is CSLHQETQYF. As DNA, the CDR3 is TGCAGTCTACATCAAGAGACCCAGTACTTC.

With regard to this clone: The same CDR3 is also encoded by other DNA sequences in this sample. The chain joins TRBV5-6 to TRBJ1-5; no clear D gene. The CDR3 sequence is 13 residues long. The V end was cut by 4 bases, the J end by 2 bases, with 7 bases between. The germline V gene encodes CDR1 SGHDT and CDR2 YYEEEE. The CDR3 DNA sequence: TGTGCCAGCAGCCTCAGCGGCAATCAGCCCCAGCATTTT. Protein: CASSLSGNQPQHF.

The V and J genes are TRBV9 and TRBJ2-2; no reliable D call. Germline loops: CDR1 SGDLS, CDR2 YYNGEE. V lost 0 bases to trimming and J lost 1 base, with 4 bases between them. This CDR3 spans 14 amino acids. This CDR3 is CASSVDWNTGELFF. In nucleotides, the CDR3 is TGTGCCAGCAGCGTAGATTGGAACACCGGGGAGCTGTTTTTT.

The chain links TRBV18 to TRBJ2-5; 7 bases align to TRBD1. V was clipped by 5 bases and J by 5 bases; unmatched bases: 8. The germline gives CDR1 KGHSH, CDR2 LQKENI. This CDR3 contains 14 residues. CDR3 protein: CASSETGVGETQYF. CDR3 nucleotide sequence: TGTGCCAGCTCAGAAACAGGGGTCGGGGAGACCCAGTACTTC.

V and J are TRBV5-1 and TRBJ2-5; maybe TRBD1 (5 bases). The V end was cut by 4 bases, the J end by 5 bases, with 15 bases between. The CDR3 is 14 amino acids. Germline V lookup: CDR1 SGHRS, CDR2 YFSETQ. The CDR3 DNA reads TGCGCCAGCAGCCTACGGACAATGGGGGAGACCCAGTACTTC. This gives the protein CASSLRTMGETQYF.

The CDR3 region is CSVRGLAKNEQFF. The CDR3 nucleotides are TGCAGCGTTAGGGGACTAGCAAAGAATGAGCAGTTCTTC. The chain uses TRBV29-1 and TRBJ2-1; 9 bases align to TRBD2. The CDR3 loop spans 13 amino acids. Germline CDR1 is SQVTM and CDR2 is ANQGSEA. Germline trimming cut 5 bases from V and 7 bases from J; bases unmatched to any gene: 6.

Only one count was recorded for this clone. This chain links TRBV5-4 with TRBJ2-5; 11 positions agree with TRBD2. The CDR3 runs to 16 residues. In germline, CDR1 is SGHNT, CDR2 YYREEE (reference sequence). After removal of 3 bases from V and 1 base from J, the junction contained 5 bases not matched to a gene. Here the CDR3 DNA reads TGTGCCAGCAGCTCAAGACTAGCGGGGTCCCAAGAGACCCAGTACTTC. This codes for CASSSRLAGSQETQYF.

The chain uses TRBV6-5 and TRBJ2-7, with 12 nucleotides matching TRBD2. The CDR3 is 14 residues long. The V segment lost 7 bases and the J segment 5 bases; nucleotides outside the gene matches: 6. Germline lookup yields CDR1 MNHEY and CDR2 SVGAGI. CDR3 protein: CASIRLAGENEQYF. CDR3 DNA sequence: TGTGCCAGCATTCGACTAGCGGGAGAAAACGAGCAGTACTTC.

Points on this clone: The sample contains more than one DNA sequence encoding this CDR3. The chain carries TRBV4-3 and TRBJ2-7; TRBD1 is a possible D gene (6 bases). Trimming took 0 bases from V and 1 from J, leaving 13 bases between them. CDR3 length equals 16 residues. Germline CDR1 reads LGHNA; CDR2 reads YSLEER. CDR3 loop: CASSQEARGSSYEQYF. The CDR3 coding sequence is TGCGCCAGCAGCCAAGAGGCCAGGGGTTCTTCCTACGAGCAGTACTTC.

V is TRBV7-9 and J is TRBJ1-3; the match to TRBD1 covers 9 bases. The trim removed 4 bases at V and 4 bases at J, leaving 8 bases unmatched. The CDR3 consists of 16 residues. In germline, CDR1 is SEHNR, CDR2 FQNEAQ (reference sequence). In nucleotides, the CDR3 is TGTGCCAGCAGCTCCGGACAGGGGAGAGAGGGAAACACCATATATTTT. It specifies CASSSGQGREGNTIYF.

This chain links TRBV7-9 with TRBJ1-2, with D tentatively TRBD1 (6 bases). The CDR3 is 14 amino acids. V lost 5 bases to trimming and J lost 8 bases, with 18 bases between them. Looked up from germline, CDR1 is SEHNR and CDR2 is FQNEAQ (reference sequence). This chain's CDR3 is CASSLNTGLKGYTF. The CDR3 bases are TGTGCCAGCAGCCTAAATACAGGGTTGAAGGGCTACACCTTC.

Details on this clone: The same CDR3 can be traced to other DNA sequences in this sample. This chain uses TRBV27 with TRBJ2-5; D not certain. Trimming removed 4 bases from V and 3 bases from J, with 3 bases in between. Germline V gives CDR1 MNHEY, CDR2 SMNVEV (reference sequence). The CDR3 spans 11 residues. CDR3 loop: CASSSKETQYF. The CDR3 region has the DNA TGTGCCAGCAGTTCTAAAGAGACCCAGTACTTC.

This clone was recorded once. This chain joins TRBV11-2 and TRBJ2-7; D unclear. V was pared by 5 bases and J by 6 bases, with 11 bases between. The germline V gene has CDR1 SGHAT and CDR2 FQNNGV. This CDR3 spans 12 amino acids. The CDR3 here is CASSREAGEQYF. The CDR3 DNA follows: TGTGCCAGCAGCCGCGAAGCTGGCGAGCAGTACTTC.

V and J are TRBV28 and TRBJ2-2; D uncertain. V was cut by 4 bases and J by 5 bases, with 14 bases left in between. CDR3 length: 15 amino acids. Germline V gene data show CDR1 as MDHEN and CDR2 as SYDVKM. The CDR3 sequence: CASSSGPPYTGELFF. The DNA for the CDR3 is TGTGCCAGCAGTTCCGGACCCCCATATACCGGGGAGCTGTTTTTT.

As for this clone: Other nucleotide sequences in the sample specify the same CDR3. J is TRBJ2-7 and V is TRBV6-5; 10 bases match TRBD2. V shed 5 bases and J 2 bases; nucleotides not matched to a gene: 3. Germline V gene sequence: CDR1 MNHEY, CDR2 SVGAGI. CDR3 length equals 14 residues. The CDR3 nucleotides read TGTGCCAGCAGTCGGACTAGCGGAACCTACGAGCAGTACTTC. This encodes CASSRTSGTYEQYF.

This sequence joins TRBV6-1 and TRBJ2-3; the match to TRBD1 covers 7 bases. V was clipped by 7 bases and J by 2 bases; unmatched bases: 6. The CDR3 is 14 residues long. CDR1 is MNHNS and CDR2 is SASEGT in the germline V gene. CDR3 amino acids: CASTSGTDTDTQYF. CDR3 DNA: TGTGCCAGCACCTCAGGGACAGACACAGATACGCAGTATTTT.

J is TRBJ2-3 and V is TRBV2; D call uncertain. V lost 7 bases and J 2 bases, leaving 7 bases between the germline ends. The CDR3 covers 12 residues. CDR1 and CDR2 (germline): SNHLY, FYNNEI. CDR3 sequence (DNA): TGTGCCAGCAAACCAGACACAGATACGCAGTATTTT. Translation: CASKPDTDTQYF.

The rearrangement links TRBV6-1 to TRBJ1-1; 7 nucleotides align to TRBD1. The CDR3 extends over 13 amino acids. V shed 5 bases and J 5 bases; nucleotides not matched to a gene: 5. Germline loops: CDR1 MNHNS, CDR2 SASEGT. The CDR3 loop reads CASSRPGGTEAFF. CDR3 bases: TGTGCCAGCAGTAGACCAGGGGGGACTGAAGCTTTCTTT.

The V and J genes are TRBV27 and TRBJ2-7; D gene unclear. CDR1 and CDR2 from the germline V gene are MNHEY and SMNVEV (reference sequence). Deletions cut 3 bases from V and 2 bases from J, with 8 bases between. The CDR3 length is 13 residues. The CDR3 here is CASSLLQTYEQYF. CDR3 coding DNA: TGTGCCAGCAGTTTGTTGCAGACCTACGAGCAGTACTTC.

The V call is TRBV25-1, the J call TRBJ2-3, with D tentatively TRBD2 (6 bases). CDR1 and CDR2 (germline): MGHDK, SYGVNS. V gave up 1 base and J gave up 5 bases, with 10 bases separating them. The CDR3 has 14 amino acids. CDR3: CASSESSVGDTQYF. The CDR3 DNA reads as TGTGCCAGCAGTGAATCTAGCGTCGGAGATACGCAGTATTTT.

V and J are TRBV5-1 and TRBJ2-7; D perhaps matches TRBD2 (6 bases). The CDR3 contains 14 residues. The ends were cut back, 0 bases at V and 2 bases at J, with 9 bases in the middle. Per germline, CDR1 SGHRS and CDR2 YFSETQ. The CDR3 here is CASSLVLAAYEQYF. The CDR3 DNA sequence: TGCGCCAGCAGCTTGGTACTAGCCGCCTACGAGCAGTACTTC.